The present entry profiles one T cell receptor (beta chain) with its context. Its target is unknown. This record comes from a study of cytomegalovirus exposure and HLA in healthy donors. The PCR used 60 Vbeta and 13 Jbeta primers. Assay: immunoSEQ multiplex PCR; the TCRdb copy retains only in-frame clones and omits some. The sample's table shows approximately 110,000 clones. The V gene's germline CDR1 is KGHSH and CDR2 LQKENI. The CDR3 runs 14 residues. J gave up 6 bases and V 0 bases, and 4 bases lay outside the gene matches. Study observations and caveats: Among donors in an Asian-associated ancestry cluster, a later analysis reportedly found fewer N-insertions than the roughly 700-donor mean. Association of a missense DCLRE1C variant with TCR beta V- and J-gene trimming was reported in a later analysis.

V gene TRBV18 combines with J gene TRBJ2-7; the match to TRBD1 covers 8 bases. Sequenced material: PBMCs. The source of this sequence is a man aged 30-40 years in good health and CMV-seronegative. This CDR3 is CASSPPGQVVEQYF. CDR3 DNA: TGTGCCAGCTCACCACCGGGACAGGTGGTCGAGCAGTACTTC.